A single sample gave rise to the 20 T cell receptor beta chains below, sequenced in a study of Graves' ophthalmopathy and Graves' hyperthyroidism. TCR beta CDR3 amplification used RNA transcripts. Investigators did first-round RT-PCR with HTBI primers, then second-round multiplex PCR. TCRdb used MiXCR to reprocess the multiplex PCR reads, holding one entry per CDR3 protein. The sample shows hundreds of thousands of distinct CDR3 sequences, about two fifths of them seen only once. Sequences were obtained from peripheral blood. Receptor source: an adult man with Graves' ophthalmopathy.

V gene TRBV11-2 combines with J gene TRBJ1-2; the D is unclear. The CDR3 is made up of 14 amino acids. V lost 5 bases and J 4 bases, leaving 14 bases between the germline ends. Germline-derived CDR1 and CDR2 are SGHAT and FQNNGV. CDR3 sequence: CASSAEEQPYGYTF. The CDR3, as DNA: TGTGCCAGCAGCGCTGAAGAACAGCCCTATGGCTACACCTTC.

The gene calls are TRBV29-1 and TRBJ2-7, with 7 positions matching TRBD1. V was clipped by 8 bases and J by 2 bases; unmatched bases: 3. The germline gives CDR1 SQVTM, CDR2 ANQGSEA. The length of the CDR3 is 11 residues. The CDR3 sequence is CSPGTAYEQYF. The CDR3 coding sequence is TGCAGCCCCGGGACAGCCTACGAGCAGTACTTC.

This clonotype was counted ten times or more. This chain joins TRBV5-8 and TRBJ2-7, with 7 bases fitting TRBD1. Trimming removed 0 bases from V and 2 bases from J; junction bases left unmatched: 5. In germline, CDR1 is SGHTS, CDR2 YDEGEE. The CDR3 is made up of 15 amino acids. The CDR3 nucleotides read TGTGCCAGCAGCTTGGTGGGCCAGGGGGCCTACGAGCAGTACTTC. This codes for CASSLVGQGAYEQYF.

The gene calls are TRBV12-3 or TRBV12-4 and TRBJ2-7; 12 nucleotides line up with TRBD2. The V gene end was trimmed by 4 bases and the J gene end by 5 bases; junction bases not matched to a gene: 12. This CDR3 is 17 amino acids long. The CDR3 reads CASSYSPLAGGQHEQYF. The CDR3 coding sequence is TGTGCCAGCAGTTACTCCCCCCTAGCGGGGGGGCAACACGAGCAGTACTTC.

This clonotype was seen a few times. The V and J genes are TRBV7-3 and TRBJ2-7, with unresolved D. Germline values: CDR1 SGHTA, CDR2 FQGTGA. The CDR3 sequence is 13 residues long. V shed 5 bases and J shed 3 bases, with 11 bases lying between them. CDR3 nucleotide sequence: TGTGCCAGCAGCCCGAACCAGTTCTACGAGCAGTACTTC. As protein: CASSPNQFYEQYF.

This clonotype was counted many times. The chain uses TRBV4-1 and TRBJ2-7; 11 bases map to TRBD2. CDR3 size: 16 residues. Germline CDR1 MGHRA, CDR2 YSYEKL. Losses at the gene ends were 4 bases for V and 0 bases for J; bases not matched to a gene: 5. DNA of the CDR3: TGCGCCAGCAGCCTAGGACTAGCGGGCATCTCCTACGAGCAGTACTTC. It translates to CASSLGLAGISYEQYF.

This clonotype has at least ten counts. The DNA for the CDR3 is TGCAGCGTTGTCGTATGGGATTTCTCGGGCACTGAAGCTTTCTTT. As protein: CSVVVWDFSGTEAFF. The rearrangement joins TRBV29-1 to TRBJ1-1; D not certain. V gave up 4 bases and J gave up 4 bases, with 19 bases separating them. The CDR3 is 15 residues long. Germline lookup yields CDR1 SQVTM and CDR2 ANQGSEA.

This chain joins TRBV19 and TRBJ2-7; D might be TRBD1 or TRBD2, each matching 5 bases. Germline V lookup: CDR1 LNHDA, CDR2 SQIVND (reference sequence). Trimming took off 6 bases at V and 3 bases at J, with 21 bases between the two ends. The CDR3 extends over 16 amino acids. CDR3 amino acids: CASSLLGPEGLYEQYF. The DNA of the CDR3 is TGTGCCAGTAGCCTCTTGGGACCCGAGGGCCTCTACGAGCAGTACTTC.

The chain is built from TRBV29-1 and TRBJ1-1, with a weak D call TRBD1 (5 bases). In germline, CDR1 is SQVTM, CDR2 ANQGSEA. This CDR3 region has 21 residues. V shed 4 bases and J shed 7 bases, with 40 bases lying between them. The CDR3 DNA reads TGCAGCGTTGGGGGATGGTTGGGCTCCCGTAGGGGCCGGGAGGGCCGGGGTGAAGCTTTCTTT. Translating gives CSVGGWLGSRRGREGRGEAFF.

This clonotype was detected ten times or more. V is TRBV6-5 and J is TRBJ1-5; tentatively, D is TRBD1 (6 bases). Germline V CDR1 and CDR2: MNHEY, SVGAGI. V lost 4 bases, J lost 5 bases, and 12 bases lay in between. The length of the CDR3 is 14 residues. CDR3 sequence (DNA): TGTGCCAGCAGTTTCCGACAGGCGGATCAGCCCCAGCATTTT. Amino acids: CASSFRQADQPQHF.

On this clonotype: This clone may be a read error of a much larger clone one base away. This sequence joins TRBV5-6 and TRBJ1-1; maybe TRBD1 (6 bases). Germline V lookup: CDR1 SGHDT, CDR2 YYEEEE. The CDR3 is made up of 13 amino acids. The CDR3 sequence is CAGSAATGGEAFF. In DNA, the CDR3 is TGTGCCGGCAGCGCTGCCACTGGGGGCGAAGCTTTCTTT.

At least ten counts were recorded for this clonotype. The J gene is TRBJ1-1, the V gene TRBV6-5; the match to TRBD1 covers 10 bases. Trimming removed 2 bases from V and 2 bases from J; junction bases left unmatched: 8. CDR3 length: 17 residues. The germline CDR1 and CDR2 sequences are MNHEY and SVGAGI. DNA for the CDR3: TGTGCCAGCAGTTACAGGGACAGGGGAGGGGGAAACACTGAAGCTTTCTTT. This sequence encodes CASSYRDRGGGNTEAFF.

This clonotype was counted many times. The chain carries TRBV12-3 or TRBV12-4 and TRBJ1-5; D not resolved. With 5 bases removed from V and 4 bases from J, the gap between germline ends came to 9 bases. There are 13 residues in the CDR3. CDR3: CASSKDDNQPQHF. The CDR3 bases are TGTGCCAGCAGTAAAGACGATAATCAGCCCCAGCATTTT.

Ten or more counts support this clonotype. The chain employs TRBV19 and TRBJ1-1, with D perhaps TRBD1 (6 bases). Between the trimmed V and J ends, which lost 6 bases and 5 bases, there was a span of 16 bases. The CDR3 contains 14 residues. CDR1 and CDR2 (germline): LNHDA, SQIVND (reference sequence). This CDR3 is CASRTTEGVTEAFF. The DNA of the CDR3 is TGTGCCAGTAGAACGACAGAGGGGGTAACTGAAGCTTTCTTT.

The V gene is TRBV3-1, the J gene TRBJ1-5; D not resolved. Looked up from germline, CDR1 is LGHDT and CDR2 is YNNKEL (reference sequence). The CDR3 has 13 residues. V lost 0 bases and J 9 bases, leaving 9 bases between the germline ends. In nucleotides, the CDR3 is TGTGCCAGCAGCCAAGAAACACGAGCGCCCCAGCATTTT. Translation: CASSQETRAPQHF.

At least ten counts were recorded for this clonotype. The rearrangement links TRBV7-9 to TRBJ2-7, with unresolved D. CDR3 length equals 15 residues. The V gene's germline CDR1 is SEHNR and CDR2 FQNEAQ (reference sequence). Trimming stripped 3 bases from V and 2 bases from J, with 14 bases between. In DNA form, the CDR3 reads TGTGCCAGCAGCTTCGTCGATAGAAAGACCTACGAGCAGTACTTC. It codes for CASSFVDRKTYEQYF.

This clonotype was detected a few times. J is TRBJ2-7 and V is TRBV4-3, with D uncertain. V was clipped by 0 bases and J by 3 bases, with 9 bases between them. The length of the CDR3 is 14 residues. From germline, CDR1 is LGHNA and CDR2 YSLEER. Here the CDR3 reads CASSQEYGFYEQYF. The CDR3, as DNA: TGCGCCAGCAGCCAAGAGTACGGATTCTACGAGCAGTACTTC.

This chain joins TRBV7-2 and TRBJ1-4; tentatively, D is TRBD1 (5 bases). The V end was cut by 4 bases, the J end by 5 bases, with 14 bases between. This CDR3 region has 15 residues. Germline-derived CDR1 and CDR2 are SGHTA and FQGNSA. CDR3 nucleotide sequence: TGTGCCAGCAGCTCTACCGGGACGATCAATGAAAAACTGTTTTTT. This sequence encodes CASSSTGTINEKLFF. Full variable domain (rest looked up from reference TRBV7-2 and TRBJ1-4): GAGVSQSPSNKVTEKGKDVELRCDPISGHTALYWYRQSLGQGLEFLIYFQGNSAPDKSGLPSDRFSAERTGGSVSTLTIQRTQQEDSAVYLCASSSTGTINEKLFFGSGTQLSVL.

A note on this clonotype: It is likely a read error, because the conserved phenylalanine at the end of the CDR3 is missing. The chain uses TRBV14 and TRBJ1-1; 9 bases are shared with TRBD1. Germline-derived CDR1 and CDR2 are SGHDN and FVKESK. The CDR3 is made up of 13 amino acids. V shed 5 bases and J 4 bases; nucleotides not matched to a gene: 2. CDR3 bases: TGTGCCAGCAGCATGACAGGGGGCACTGAAGCTTTCCTT. Its protein product is CASSMTGGTEAFL.

The genes are TRBV29-1 and TRBJ2-2, with D hard to call. The V end lost 3 bases, the J end lost 3 bases, and 11 bases lay between the germline ends. Germline lookup yields CDR1 SQVTM and CDR2 ANQGSEA. The CDR3 sequence is 14 residues long. The DNA for the CDR3 is TGCAGCGTTGAGTTCTATGGCTACACCGGGGAGCTGTTTTTT. This codes for CSVEFYGYTGELFF.